The 13 T cell receptor beta chains given below trace back to one sample, sequenced in a study of shared clonotypes between healthy human individuals. Selected positively for CCR7 and CD45RO-negative, naive CD8 cells excluded terminally differentiated effector memory CD45RA+ cells. The table came from immunoSEQ multiplex PCR; TCRdb's copy has only in-frame clones and leaves some out. This sample has 1.5 million to 2.5 million clones; just under 95% occur once, and the top ten carry 1.2%. Sequenced input: naive CD8+ T cells sorted from blood. These TCRs come from a man aged 18 to 29 in good health.

The V call is TRBV19, the J call TRBJ2-7; 12 nucleotides align to TRBD2. CDR3 length equals 16 residues. Germline loops: CDR1 LNHDA, CDR2 SQIVND (reference sequence). After removal of 0 bases from V and 2 bases from J, the junction contained 2 bases not matched to a gene. CDR3 nucleotide sequence: TGTGCCAGTAGTATAGATCTAGCGGGAGGGACCTACGAGCAGTACTTC. Translating it yields CASSIDLAGGTYEQYF.

Concerning this clone: In the same sample, other DNA sequences code for this CDR3. J is TRBJ2-3 and V is TRBV7-9; D remains ambiguous. There are 13 residues in the CDR3. The germline V and J ends were trimmed by 1 base and 0 bases, with 2 bases remaining between them. CDR1 is SEHNR, CDR2 FQNEAQ, per germline (reference sequence). The CDR3 region has the DNA TGTGCCAGCAGCTTAGTCAGCACAGATACGCAGTATTTT. Translation gives CASSLVSTDTQYF. Filled out from reference TRBV7-9 and TRBJ2-3, the complete variable domain reads DTGVSQNPRHKITKRGQNVTFRCDPISEHNRLYWYRQTLGQGPEFLTYFQNEAQLEKSRLLSDRFSAERPKGSFSTLEIQRTEQGDSAMYLCASSLVSTDTQYFGPGTRLTVL.

The chain combines TRBV19 with TRBJ2-7, with TRBD2 identical over 7 bases. The ends lost 5 bases at V and 2 bases at J; junction bases unmatched: 6. The CDR3 is 14 amino acids. Germline-derived CDR1 and CDR2 are LNHDA and SQIVND (reference sequence). CDR3 region: CASSQVGGTYEQYF. In nucleotides, the CDR3 is TGTGCCAGTAGTCAGGTGGGGGGGACCTACGAGCAGTACTTC.

This clone has just a few counts. The rearrangement joins TRBV23-1 to TRBJ2-7; 7 bases line up with TRBD1. TRBV23-1 is an ORF for which the function is uncertain. This CDR3 is built from 16 residues. After removal of 4 bases from V and 6 bases from J, the junction contained 15 bases not matched to a gene. The CDR3, as DNA: TGCGCCAGCAGTCTTCCGTTCGCACAGGGGATAGGCGAGCAGTACTTC. It specifies CASSLPFAQGIGEQYF.

On this clone itself: This sample includes further DNA sequences coding for the same CDR3. The chain employs TRBV27 and TRBJ2-7; a possible D gene is TRBD2 (6 bases). V was pared by 0 bases and J by 3 bases, with 12 bases between. The CDR3 is 15 residues long. Germline V gene lookup returns CDR1 MNHEY and CDR2 SMNVEV (reference sequence). Here the CDR3 reads CASSLSTGVLYEQYF. The CDR3 nucleotides are TGTGCCAGCAGTTTATCGACGGGAGTACTCTACGAGCAGTACTTC.

This clone appeared a single time. This chain's CDR3 is CASSGPDKFSNYGYTF. The CDR3 DNA reads as TGTGCCAGCAGTGGGCCTGACAAGTTTTCTAACTATGGCTACACCTTC. The chain links TRBV6-1 to TRBJ1-2, with D unresolved. Germline V gene sequence: CDR1 MNHNS, CDR2 SASEGT. The CDR3 extends over 16 amino acids. V was pared by 4 bases and J by 0 bases, with 15 bases between.

The genes are TRBV6-6 and TRBJ1-5; 9 nucleotides match TRBD1. With V trimmed by 2 bases and J by 7 bases, 6 bases remained unmatched. Germline V gene data show CDR1 as MNHNY and CDR2 as SVGAGI (reference sequence). The CDR3 loop spans 15 amino acids. The CDR3 loop is CASSYNRGLEQPQHF. CDR3 nucleotide sequence: TGTGCCAGCAGTTACAACAGGGGGCTCGAGCAGCCCCAGCATTTT.

This chain uses TRBV29-1 with TRBJ1-2; 7 bases match TRBD1. V shed 0 bases and J 2 bases; nucleotides not matched to a gene: 3. The CDR3 sequence is 14 residues long. Germline V CDR1 and CDR2: SQVTM, ANQGSEA. The CDR3 reads CSVEDLDRNYGYTF. The CDR3 region has the DNA TGCAGCGTTGAAGATCTGGACAGGAACTATGGCTACACCTTC.

Comment on this clone: Other DNA sequences in the same sample also yield this CDR3. The gene calls are TRBV6-6 and TRBJ2-7; TRBD1 matches at 9 bases. Unmatched junction bases numbered 3, after V lost 3 bases and J lost 0 bases. Germline V gene sequence: CDR1 MNHNY, CDR2 SVGAGI (reference sequence). CDR3 length: 15 residues. CDR3 DNA sequence: TGTGCCAGCAGTTATGGGACAGGGAGCTCCTACGAGCAGTACTTC. This gives the protein CASSYGTGSSYEQYF.

The genes are TRBV7-8 and TRBJ1-5, with 8 bases lining up with TRBD1. Losses at the gene ends were 6 bases for V and 4 bases for J; bases not matched to a gene: 5. The CDR3 runs 14 residues. Germline CDR1 reads SGHVS; CDR2 reads FQNEAQ. CDR3 region: CASRTGEDNQPQHF. For the CDR3, the DNA is TGTGCCAGCAGGACAGGGGAAGATAATCAGCCCCAGCATTTT.

This rearrangement joins TRBV4-1 to TRBJ2-1; TRBD2 matches at 14 bases. V shed 4 bases, J shed 0 bases, and the junction held 5 bases outside the gene matches. CDR1 and CDR2 (germline): MGHRA, YSYEKL. This CDR3 has 18 amino acids. In nucleotides, the CDR3 is TGCGCCAGCAGCCGGGGACTAGCGGGGGAGAGCTCCTACAATGAGCAGTTCTTC. Translation: CASSRGLAGESSYNEQFF.

The CDR3 DNA is TGTGCCAGCAGCCAAGATGAGAGGGGGAATGAGCAGTTCTTC. As protein: CASSQDERGNEQFF. The chain uses TRBV14 and TRBJ2-1; tentatively, D is TRBD1 (6 bases). Germline CDR1 reads SGHDN; CDR2 reads FVKESK. Trimming stripped 0 bases from V and 7 bases from J, with 10 bases between. The CDR3 sequence is 14 residues long.

The rearrangement uses TRBV30 and TRBJ2-1; 16 bases fit TRBD2. CDR1 and CDR2 from the germline V gene are GTSNPN and SVGIG (reference sequence). The CDR3 is 17 residues long. V trimming: 3 bases; J trimming: 8 bases; junction bases outside the gene matches: 10. DNA of the CDR3: TGTGCCTGGAGCGTAGGGACTAGCGGGGGGGACCGGGATGAGCAGTTCTTC. It is translated as CAWSVGTSGGDRDEQFF.